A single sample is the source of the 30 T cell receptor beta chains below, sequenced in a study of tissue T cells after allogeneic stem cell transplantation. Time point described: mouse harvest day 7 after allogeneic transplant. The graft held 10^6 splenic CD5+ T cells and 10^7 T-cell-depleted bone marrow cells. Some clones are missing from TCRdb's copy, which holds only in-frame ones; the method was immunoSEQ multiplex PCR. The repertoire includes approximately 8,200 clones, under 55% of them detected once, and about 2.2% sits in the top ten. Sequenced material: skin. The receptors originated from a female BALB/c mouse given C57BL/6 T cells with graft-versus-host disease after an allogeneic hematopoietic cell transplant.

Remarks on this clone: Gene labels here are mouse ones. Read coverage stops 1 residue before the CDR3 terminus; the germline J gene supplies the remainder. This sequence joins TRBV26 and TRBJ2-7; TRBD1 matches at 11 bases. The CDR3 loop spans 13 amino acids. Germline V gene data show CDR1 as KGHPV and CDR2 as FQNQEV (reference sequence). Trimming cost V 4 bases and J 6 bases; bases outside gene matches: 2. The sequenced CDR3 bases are TGTGCCAGCAGTCCGGGACAGGGGGGTGAACAGTAC. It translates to CASSPGQGGEQY. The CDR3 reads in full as CASSPGQGGEQYF.

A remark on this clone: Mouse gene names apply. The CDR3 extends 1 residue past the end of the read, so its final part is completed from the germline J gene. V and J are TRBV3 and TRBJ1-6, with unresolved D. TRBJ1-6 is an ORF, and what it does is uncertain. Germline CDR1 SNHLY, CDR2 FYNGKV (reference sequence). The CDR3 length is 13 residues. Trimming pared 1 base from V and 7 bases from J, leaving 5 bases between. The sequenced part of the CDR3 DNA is TGTGCCAGCAGCTTAGGGCAGAATTCGCCCCTCTAC. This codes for CASSLGQNSPLY. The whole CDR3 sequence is CASSLGQNSPLYF.

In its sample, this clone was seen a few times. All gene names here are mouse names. The CDR3: CASSPGANTGQLYF. Incomplete CDR3 DNA: TGTGCCAGCAGTCCGGGGGCAAACACCGGGCAGCTCTAC. This chain connects TRBV24 to TRBJ2-2; D could derive from TRBD1 or TRBD2 (5 bases each). From the germline J gene comes the end of the CDR3, since the read stops 1 residue before it. V was cut by 4 bases and J by 0 bases, with 6 bases left in between. The germline CDR1 and CDR2 sequences are KGHTA and FRNEEI. This CDR3 has 14 amino acids.

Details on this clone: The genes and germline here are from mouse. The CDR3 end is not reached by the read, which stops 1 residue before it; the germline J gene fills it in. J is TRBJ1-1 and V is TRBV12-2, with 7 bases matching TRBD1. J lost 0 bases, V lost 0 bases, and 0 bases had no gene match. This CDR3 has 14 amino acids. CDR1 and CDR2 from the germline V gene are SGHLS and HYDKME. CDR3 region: CASSLQGANTEVFF. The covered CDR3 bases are TGTGCCAGCTCTCTCCAGGGGGCAAACACAGAAGTCTTC.

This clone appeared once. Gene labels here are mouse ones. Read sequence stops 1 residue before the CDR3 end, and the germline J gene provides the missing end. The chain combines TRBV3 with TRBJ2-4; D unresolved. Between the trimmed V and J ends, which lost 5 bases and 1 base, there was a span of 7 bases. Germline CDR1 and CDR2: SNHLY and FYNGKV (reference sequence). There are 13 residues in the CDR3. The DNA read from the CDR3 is TGTGCCAGCAGCCCCTCGGGTCAAAACACCTTGTAC. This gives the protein CASSPSGQNTLY. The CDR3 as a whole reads CASSPSGQNTLYF.

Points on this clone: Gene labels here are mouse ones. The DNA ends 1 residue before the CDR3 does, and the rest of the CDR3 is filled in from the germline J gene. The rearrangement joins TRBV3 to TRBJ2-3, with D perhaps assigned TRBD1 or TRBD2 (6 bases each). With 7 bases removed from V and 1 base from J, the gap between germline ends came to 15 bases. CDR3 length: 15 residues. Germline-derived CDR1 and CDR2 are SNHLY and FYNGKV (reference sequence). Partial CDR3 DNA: TGTGCCAGCAATAAGGGGGGAGGGGGTGCAGAAACGCTGTAT. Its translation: CASNKGGGGAETLY. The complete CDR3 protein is CASNKGGGGAETLYF. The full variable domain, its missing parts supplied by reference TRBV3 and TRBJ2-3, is GPKVLQIPSHQIIDMGQMVTLNCDPVSNHLYFYWYKQILGQQMEFLVNFYNGKVMEKSKLFKDQFSVERPDGSYFTLKIQPTALEDSAVYFCASNKGGGGAETLYFGSGTRLTVL.

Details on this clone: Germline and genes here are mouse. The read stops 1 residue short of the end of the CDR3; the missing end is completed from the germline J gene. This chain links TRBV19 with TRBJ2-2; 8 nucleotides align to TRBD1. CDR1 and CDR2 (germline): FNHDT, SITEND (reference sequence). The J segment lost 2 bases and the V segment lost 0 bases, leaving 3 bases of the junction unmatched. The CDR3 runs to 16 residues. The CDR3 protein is CASSIVTGGNTGQLYF. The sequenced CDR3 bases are TGTGCCAGCAGTATAGTCACAGGGGGGAACACCGGGCAGCTCTAC.

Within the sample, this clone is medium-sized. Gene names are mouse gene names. The sequenced part of the CDR3 DNA is TGTGCCAGCAGCCCCCCGGGACAGAACACAGAAGTCTTC. Its protein is CASSPPGQNTEVF. The full CDR3 protein reads CASSPPGQNTEVFF. The J gene is TRBJ1-1, the V gene TRBV5; perhaps TRBD1 as D (5 bases). The observed sequence ends 1 residue before the CDR3 terminus, with the missing tail filled in from the germline J gene. CDR1 and CDR2 (germline): LGHNA, YNLKQL (reference sequence). This CDR3 is built from 14 residues. V was trimmed by 4 bases and J by 0 bases, leaving 9 bases between them.

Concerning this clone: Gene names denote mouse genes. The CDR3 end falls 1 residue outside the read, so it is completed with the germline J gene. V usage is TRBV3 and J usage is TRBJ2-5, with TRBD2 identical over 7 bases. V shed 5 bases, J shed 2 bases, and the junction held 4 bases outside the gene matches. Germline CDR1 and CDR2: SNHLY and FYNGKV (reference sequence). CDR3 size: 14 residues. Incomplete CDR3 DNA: TGTGCCAGCAGCCTACACTGGGGCCAAGACACCCAGTAC. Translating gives CASSLHWGQDTQY. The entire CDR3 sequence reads CASSLHWGQDTQYF.

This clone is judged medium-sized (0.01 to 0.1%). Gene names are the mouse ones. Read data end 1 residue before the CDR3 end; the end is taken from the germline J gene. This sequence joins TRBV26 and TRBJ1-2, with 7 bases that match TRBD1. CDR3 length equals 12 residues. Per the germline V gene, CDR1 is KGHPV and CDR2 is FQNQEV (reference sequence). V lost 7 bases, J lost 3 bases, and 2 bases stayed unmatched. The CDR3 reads CASNRGDSDYTF. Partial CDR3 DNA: TGTGCCAGCAACAGGGGAGACTCCGACTACACC.

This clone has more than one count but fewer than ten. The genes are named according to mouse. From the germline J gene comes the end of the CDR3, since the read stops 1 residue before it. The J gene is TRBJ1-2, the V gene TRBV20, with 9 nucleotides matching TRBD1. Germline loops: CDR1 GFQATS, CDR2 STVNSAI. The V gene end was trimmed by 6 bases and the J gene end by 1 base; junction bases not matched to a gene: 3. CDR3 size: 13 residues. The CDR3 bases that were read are TGTGGTGCCCGGGACAGGGTAAACTCCGACTACACC. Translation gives CGARDRVNSDYT. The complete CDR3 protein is CGARDRVNSDYTF.

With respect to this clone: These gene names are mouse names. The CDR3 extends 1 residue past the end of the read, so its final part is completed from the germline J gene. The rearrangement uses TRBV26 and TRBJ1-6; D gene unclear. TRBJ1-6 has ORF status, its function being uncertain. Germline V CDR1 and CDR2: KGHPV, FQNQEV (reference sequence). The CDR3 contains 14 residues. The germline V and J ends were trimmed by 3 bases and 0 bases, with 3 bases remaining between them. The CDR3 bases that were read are TGTGCCAGCAGTCTAAATTCCTATAATTCGCCCCTCTAC. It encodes CASSLNSYNSPLY. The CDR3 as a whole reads CASSLNSYNSPLYF.

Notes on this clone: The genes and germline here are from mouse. The CDR3 sequence: CASSLRRGGNTLYF. The CDR3 DNA, read in part, is TGTGCCAGCAGCTTACGCAGGGGTGGAAATACGCTCTAT. The chain joins TRBV3 to TRBJ1-3, with a weak D call TRBD1 (6 bases). Coverage ceases 1 residue before the CDR3 finishes, and the germline J gene fills in the end. The CDR3 loop spans 14 amino acids. V was pared by 2 bases and J by 3 bases, with 8 bases between. Germline assignment: CDR1 SNHLY and CDR2 FYNGKV (reference sequence).

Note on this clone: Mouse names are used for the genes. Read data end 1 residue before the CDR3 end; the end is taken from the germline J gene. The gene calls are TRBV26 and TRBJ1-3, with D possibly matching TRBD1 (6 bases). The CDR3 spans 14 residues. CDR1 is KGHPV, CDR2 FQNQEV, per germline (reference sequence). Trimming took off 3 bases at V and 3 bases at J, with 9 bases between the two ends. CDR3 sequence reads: CASSLDRFGNTLYF. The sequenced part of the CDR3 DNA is TGTGCCAGCAGTCTCGACAGGTTTGGAAATACGCTCTAT.

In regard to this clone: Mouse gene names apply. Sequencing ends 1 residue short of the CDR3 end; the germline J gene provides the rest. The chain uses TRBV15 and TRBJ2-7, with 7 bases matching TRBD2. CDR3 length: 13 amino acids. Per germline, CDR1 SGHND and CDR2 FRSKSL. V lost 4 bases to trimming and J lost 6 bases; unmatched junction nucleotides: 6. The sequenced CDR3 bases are TGTGCCAGCAGTTCAATGGGGGGAGTTGAACAGTAC. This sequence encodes CASSSMGGVEQY. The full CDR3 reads CASSSMGGVEQYF.

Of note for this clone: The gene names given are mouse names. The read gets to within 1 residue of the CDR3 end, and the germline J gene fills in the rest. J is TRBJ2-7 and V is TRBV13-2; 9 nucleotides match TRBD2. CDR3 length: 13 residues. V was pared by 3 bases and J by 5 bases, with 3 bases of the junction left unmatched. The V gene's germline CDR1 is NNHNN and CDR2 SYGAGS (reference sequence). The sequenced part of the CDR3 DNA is TGTGCCAGCGGTGCGGCTGGGGGGGATGAACAGTAC. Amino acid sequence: CASGAAGGDEQY. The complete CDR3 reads CASGAAGGDEQYF.

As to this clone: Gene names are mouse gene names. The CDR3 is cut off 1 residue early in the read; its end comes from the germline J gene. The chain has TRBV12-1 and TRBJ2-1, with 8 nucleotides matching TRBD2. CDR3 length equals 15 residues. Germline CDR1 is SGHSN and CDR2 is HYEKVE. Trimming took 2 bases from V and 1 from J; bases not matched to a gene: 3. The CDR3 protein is CASSPDWGNYAEQFF. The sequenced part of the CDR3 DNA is TGTGCCAGCTCTCCCGACTGGGGAAACTATGCTGAGCAGTTC. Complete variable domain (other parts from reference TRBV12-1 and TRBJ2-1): DSGVVQSPRHIIKEKGGRSVLTCIPISGHSNVVWYQQTLGKELKFLIQHYEKVERDKGFLPSRFSVQQFDDYHSEMNMSALELEDSAMYFCASSPDWGNYAEQFFGPGTRLTVL.

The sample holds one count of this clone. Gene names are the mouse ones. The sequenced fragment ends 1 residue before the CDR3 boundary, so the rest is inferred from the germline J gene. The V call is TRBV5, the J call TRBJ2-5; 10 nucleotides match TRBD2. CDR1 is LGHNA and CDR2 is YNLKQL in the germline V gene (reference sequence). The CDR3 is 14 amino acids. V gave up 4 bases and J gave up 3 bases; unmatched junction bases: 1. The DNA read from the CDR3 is TGTGCCAGCAGCCTGGGACTGGGGCAAGACACCCAGTAC. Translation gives CASSLGLGQDTQY. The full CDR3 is CASSLGLGQDTQYF.

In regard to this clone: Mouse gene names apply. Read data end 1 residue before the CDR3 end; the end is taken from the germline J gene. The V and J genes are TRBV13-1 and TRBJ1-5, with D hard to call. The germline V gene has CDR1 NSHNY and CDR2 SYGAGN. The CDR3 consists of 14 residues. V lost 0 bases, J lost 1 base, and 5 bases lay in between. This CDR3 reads CASSDAGNNQAPLF. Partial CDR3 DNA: TGTGCCAGCAGTGATGCGGGGAACAACCAGGCTCCGCTT.

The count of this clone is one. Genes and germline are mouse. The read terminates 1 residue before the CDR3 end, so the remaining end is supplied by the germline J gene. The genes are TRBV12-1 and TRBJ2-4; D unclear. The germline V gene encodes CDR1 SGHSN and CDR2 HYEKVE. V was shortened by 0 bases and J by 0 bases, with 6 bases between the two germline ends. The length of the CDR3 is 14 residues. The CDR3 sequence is CASSLGSSQNTLYF. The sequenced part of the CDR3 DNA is TGTGCCAGCTCTCTCGGGTCTAGTCAAAACACCTTGTAC.

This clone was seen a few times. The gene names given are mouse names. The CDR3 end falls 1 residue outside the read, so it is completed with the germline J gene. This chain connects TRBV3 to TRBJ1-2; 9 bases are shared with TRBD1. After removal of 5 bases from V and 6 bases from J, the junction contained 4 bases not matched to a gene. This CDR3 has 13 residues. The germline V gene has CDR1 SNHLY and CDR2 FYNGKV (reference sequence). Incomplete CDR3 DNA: TGTGCCAGCAGCCCGGACAGGGGAACCGACTACACC. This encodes CASSPDRGTDYT. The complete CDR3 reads CASSPDRGTDYTF.

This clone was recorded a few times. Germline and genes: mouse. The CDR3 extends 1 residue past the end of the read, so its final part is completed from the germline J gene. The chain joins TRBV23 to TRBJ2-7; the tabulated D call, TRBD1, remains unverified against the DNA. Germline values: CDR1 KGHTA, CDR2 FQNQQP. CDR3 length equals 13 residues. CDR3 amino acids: CSSSQSTGYEQYF. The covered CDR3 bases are TGCTCCAGCAGTCAATCAACAGGCTATGAACAGTAC. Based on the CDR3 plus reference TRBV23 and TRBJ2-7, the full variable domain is DAAVTQKPRYLIKMKGQEAEMKCIPEKGHTAVFWYQQKQSKELKFLIYFQNQQPLDQIDMVKERFSAVCPSSSLCSLGIRTCEAEDSALYLCSSSQSTGYEQYFGPGTRLTVL.

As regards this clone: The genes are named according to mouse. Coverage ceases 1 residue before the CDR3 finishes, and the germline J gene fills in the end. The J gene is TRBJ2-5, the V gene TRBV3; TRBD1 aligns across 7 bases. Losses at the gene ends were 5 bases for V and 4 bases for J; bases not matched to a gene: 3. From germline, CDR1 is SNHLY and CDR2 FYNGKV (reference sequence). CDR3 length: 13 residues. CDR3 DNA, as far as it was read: TGTGCCAGCAGCCCCGGGACAGAAGACACCCAGTAC. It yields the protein CASSPGTEDTQY. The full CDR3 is CASSPGTEDTQYF. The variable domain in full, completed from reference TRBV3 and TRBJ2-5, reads GPKVLQIPSHQIIDMGQMVTLNCDPVSNHLYFYWYKQILGQQMEFLVNFYNGKVMEKSKLFKDQFSVERPDGSYFTLKIQPTALEDSAVYFCASSPGTEDTQYFGPGTRLLVL.

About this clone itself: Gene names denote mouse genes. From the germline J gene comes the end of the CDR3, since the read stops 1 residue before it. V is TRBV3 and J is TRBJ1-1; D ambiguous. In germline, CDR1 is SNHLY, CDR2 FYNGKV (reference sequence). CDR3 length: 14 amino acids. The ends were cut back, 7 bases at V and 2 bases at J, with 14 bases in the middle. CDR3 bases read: TGTGCCAGCAAAGAGAGTCTGGGCAACACAGAAGTCTTC. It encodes CASKESLGNTEVF. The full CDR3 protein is CASKESLGNTEVFF.

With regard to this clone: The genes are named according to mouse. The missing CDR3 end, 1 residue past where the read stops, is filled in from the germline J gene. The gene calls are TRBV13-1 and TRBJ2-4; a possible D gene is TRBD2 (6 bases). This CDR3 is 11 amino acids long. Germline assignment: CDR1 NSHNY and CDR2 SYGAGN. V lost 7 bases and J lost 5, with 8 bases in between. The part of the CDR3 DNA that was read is TGTGCCAGCGGTGGGGGAAACACCTTGTAC. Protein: CASGGGNTLY. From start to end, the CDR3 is CASGGGNTLYF.

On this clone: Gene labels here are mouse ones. The covered CDR3 bases are TGTGCCAGCAGTATAGCTGAAGGGAGCTCCTATGAACAGTAC. It is translated as CASSIAEGSSYEQY. The entire CDR3 sequence reads CASSIAEGSSYEQYF. The rearrangement uses TRBV19 and TRBJ2-7; D uncertain. From the germline J gene comes the end of the CDR3, since the read stops 1 residue before it. CDR1 and CDR2 (germline): FNHDT, SITEND (reference sequence). The ends were cut back, 0 bases at V and 0 bases at J, with 10 bases in the middle. CDR3 length equals 15 residues.

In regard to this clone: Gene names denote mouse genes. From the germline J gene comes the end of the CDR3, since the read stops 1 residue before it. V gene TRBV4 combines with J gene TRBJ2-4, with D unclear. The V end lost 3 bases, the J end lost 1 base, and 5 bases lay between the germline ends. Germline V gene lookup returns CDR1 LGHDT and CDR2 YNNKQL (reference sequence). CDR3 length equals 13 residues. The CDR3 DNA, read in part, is TGTGCCAGCAGCTATCCGGGTCAAAACACCTTGTAC. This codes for CASSYPGQNTLY. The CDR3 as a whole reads CASSYPGQNTLYF.

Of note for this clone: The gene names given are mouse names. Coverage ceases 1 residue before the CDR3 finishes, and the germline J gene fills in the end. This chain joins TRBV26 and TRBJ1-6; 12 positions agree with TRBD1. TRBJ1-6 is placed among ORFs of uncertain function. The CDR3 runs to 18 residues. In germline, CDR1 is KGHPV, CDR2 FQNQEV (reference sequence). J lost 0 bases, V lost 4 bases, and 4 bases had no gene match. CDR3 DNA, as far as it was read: TGTGCCAGCAGTCCGGGACAGGGGGCCAATTCCTATAATTCGCCCCTCTAC. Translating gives CASSPGQGANSYNSPLY. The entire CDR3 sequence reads CASSPGQGANSYNSPLYF.

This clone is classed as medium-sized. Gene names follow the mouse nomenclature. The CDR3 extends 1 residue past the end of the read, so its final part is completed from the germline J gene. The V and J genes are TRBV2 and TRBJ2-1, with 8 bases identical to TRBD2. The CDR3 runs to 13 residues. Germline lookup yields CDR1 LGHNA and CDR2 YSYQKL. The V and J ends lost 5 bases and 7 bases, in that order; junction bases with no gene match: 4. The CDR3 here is CASSGGARAEQFF. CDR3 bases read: TGTGCCAGCAGCGGGGGGGCGCGAGCTGAGCAGTTC.

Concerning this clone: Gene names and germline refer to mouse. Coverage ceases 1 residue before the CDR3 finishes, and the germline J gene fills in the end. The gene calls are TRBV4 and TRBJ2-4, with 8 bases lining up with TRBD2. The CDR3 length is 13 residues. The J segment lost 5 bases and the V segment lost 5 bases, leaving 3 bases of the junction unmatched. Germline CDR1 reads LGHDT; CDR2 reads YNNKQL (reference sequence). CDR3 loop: CASSRGGRNTLYF. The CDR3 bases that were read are TGTGCCAGCAGCCGGGGGGGCCGAAACACCTTGTAC.